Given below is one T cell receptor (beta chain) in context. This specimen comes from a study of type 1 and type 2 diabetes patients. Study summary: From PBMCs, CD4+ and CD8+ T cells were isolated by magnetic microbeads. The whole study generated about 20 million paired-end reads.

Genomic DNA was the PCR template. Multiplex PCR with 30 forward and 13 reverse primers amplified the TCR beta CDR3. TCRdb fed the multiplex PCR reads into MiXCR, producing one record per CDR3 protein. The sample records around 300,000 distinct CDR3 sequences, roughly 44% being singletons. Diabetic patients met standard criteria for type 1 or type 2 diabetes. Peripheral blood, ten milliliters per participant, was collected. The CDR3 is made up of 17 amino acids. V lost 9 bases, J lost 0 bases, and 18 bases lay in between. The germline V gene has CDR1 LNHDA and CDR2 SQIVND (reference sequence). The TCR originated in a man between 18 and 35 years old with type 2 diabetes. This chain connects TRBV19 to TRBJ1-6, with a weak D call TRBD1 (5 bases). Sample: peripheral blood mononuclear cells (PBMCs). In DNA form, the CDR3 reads TGTGCCAGCGAGAGGACCGGGGCCGGCTCCTATAATTCACCCCTCCACTTT. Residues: CASERTGAGSYNSPLHF.